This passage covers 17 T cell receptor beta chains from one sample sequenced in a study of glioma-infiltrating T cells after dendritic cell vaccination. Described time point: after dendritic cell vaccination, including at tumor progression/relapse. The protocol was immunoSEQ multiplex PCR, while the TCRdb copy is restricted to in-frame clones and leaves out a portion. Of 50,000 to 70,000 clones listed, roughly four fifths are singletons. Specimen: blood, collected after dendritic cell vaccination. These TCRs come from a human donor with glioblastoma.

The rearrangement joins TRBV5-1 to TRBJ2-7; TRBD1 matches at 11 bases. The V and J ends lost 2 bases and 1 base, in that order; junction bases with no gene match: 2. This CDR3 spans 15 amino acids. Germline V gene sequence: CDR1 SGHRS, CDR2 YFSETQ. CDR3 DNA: TGCGCCAGCAGCTTCGGACAGGGGGCTTCCTACGAGCAGTACTTC. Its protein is CASSFGQGASYEQYF. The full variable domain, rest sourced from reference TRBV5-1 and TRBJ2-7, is KAGVTQTPRYLIKTRGQQVTLSCSPISGHRSVSWYQQTPGQGLQFLFEYFSETQRNKGNFPGRFSGRQFSNSRSEMNVSTLELGDSALYLCASSFGQGASYEQYFGPGTRLTVT.

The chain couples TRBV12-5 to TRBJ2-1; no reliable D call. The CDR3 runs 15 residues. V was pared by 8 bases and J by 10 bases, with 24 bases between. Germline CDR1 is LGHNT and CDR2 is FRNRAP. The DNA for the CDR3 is TGTGCTAGTTCTCCCCCCACCTTCTACGCGGTGGAGCAGTTCTTC. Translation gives CASSPPTFYAVEQFF.

The CDR3 sequence is CASSSVIRRETQYF. The CDR3 nucleotides are TGTGCCAGCAGCTCCGTTATCCGGCGGGAGACCCAGTACTTC. This rearrangement joins TRBV7-9 to TRBJ2-5; no firm D call. Germline V gene sequence: CDR1 SEHNR, CDR2 FQNEAQ (reference sequence). The CDR3 loop spans 14 amino acids. Trimming shortened V by 4 bases and J by 5 bases, and 14 bases separated the two germline ends.

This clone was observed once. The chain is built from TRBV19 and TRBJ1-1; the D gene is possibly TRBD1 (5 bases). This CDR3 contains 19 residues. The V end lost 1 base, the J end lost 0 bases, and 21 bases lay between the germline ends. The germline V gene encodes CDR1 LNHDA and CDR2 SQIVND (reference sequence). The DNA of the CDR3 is TGTGCCAGTAGTATAGTCCCGCCGGGACTGGGGATGATGAACACTGAAGCTTTCTTT. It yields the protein CASSIVPPGLGMMNTEAFF.

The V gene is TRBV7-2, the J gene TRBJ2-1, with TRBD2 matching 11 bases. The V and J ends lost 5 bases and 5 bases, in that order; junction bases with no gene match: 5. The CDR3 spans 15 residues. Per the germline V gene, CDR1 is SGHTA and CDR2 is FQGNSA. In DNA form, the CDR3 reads TGTGCCAGCAGCCTTAGCGGGGGGGCCCACAATGAGCAGTTCTTC. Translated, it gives CASSLSGGAHNEQFF. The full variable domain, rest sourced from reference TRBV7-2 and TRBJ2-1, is GAGVSQSPSNKVTEKGKDVELRCDPISGHTALYWYRQSLGQGLEFLIYFQGNSAPDKSGLPSDRFSAERTGGSVSTLTIQRTQQEDSAVYLCASSLSGGAHNEQFFGPGTRLTVL.

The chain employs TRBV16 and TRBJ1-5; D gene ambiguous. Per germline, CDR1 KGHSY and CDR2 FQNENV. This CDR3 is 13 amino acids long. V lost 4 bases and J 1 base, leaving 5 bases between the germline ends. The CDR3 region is CASSPLSNQPQHF. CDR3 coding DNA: TGTGCCAGCAGCCCTTTGAGCAATCAGCCCCAGCATTTT.

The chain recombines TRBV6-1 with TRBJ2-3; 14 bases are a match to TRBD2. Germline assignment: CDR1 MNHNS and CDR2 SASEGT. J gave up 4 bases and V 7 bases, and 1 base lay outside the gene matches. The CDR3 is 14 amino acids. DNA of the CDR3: TGTGCCAGCACGACTAGCGGGGGGGCAGATACGCAGTATTTT. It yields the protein CASTTSGGADTQYF.

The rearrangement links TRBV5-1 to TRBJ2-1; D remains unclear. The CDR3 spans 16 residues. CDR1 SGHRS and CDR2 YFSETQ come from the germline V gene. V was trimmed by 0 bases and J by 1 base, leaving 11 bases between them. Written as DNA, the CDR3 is TGCGCCAGCAGCTTGGTCCAGTCCGAATCCTACAATGAGCAGTTCTTC. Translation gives CASSLVQSESYNEQFF. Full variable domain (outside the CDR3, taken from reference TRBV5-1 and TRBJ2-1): KAGVTQTPRYLIKTRGQQVTLSCSPISGHRSVSWYQQTPGQGLQFLFEYFSETQRNKGNFPGRFSGRQFSNSRSEMNVSTLELGDSALYLCASSLVQSESYNEQFFGPGTRLTVL.

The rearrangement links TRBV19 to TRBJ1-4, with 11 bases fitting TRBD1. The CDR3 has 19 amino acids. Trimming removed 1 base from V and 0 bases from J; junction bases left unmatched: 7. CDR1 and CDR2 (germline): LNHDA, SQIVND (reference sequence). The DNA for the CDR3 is TGTGCCAGTAGTATAGCCCTGGACAGGGGGCTTGCAACTAATGAAAAACTGTTTTTT. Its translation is CASSIALDRGLATNEKLFF. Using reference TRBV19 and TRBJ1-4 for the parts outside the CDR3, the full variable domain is DGGITQSPKYLFRKEGQNVTLSCEQNLNHDAMYWYRQDPGQGLRLIYYSQIVNDFQKGDIAEGYSVSREKKESFPLTVTSAQKNPTAFYLCASSIALDRGLATNEKLFFGSGTQLSVL.

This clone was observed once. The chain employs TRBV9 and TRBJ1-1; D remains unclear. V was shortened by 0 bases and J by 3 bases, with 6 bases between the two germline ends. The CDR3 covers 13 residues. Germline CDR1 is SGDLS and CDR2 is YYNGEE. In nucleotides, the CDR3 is TGTGCCAGCAGCGTAGATCTGTACACTGAAGCTTTCTTT. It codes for CASSVDLYTEAFF.

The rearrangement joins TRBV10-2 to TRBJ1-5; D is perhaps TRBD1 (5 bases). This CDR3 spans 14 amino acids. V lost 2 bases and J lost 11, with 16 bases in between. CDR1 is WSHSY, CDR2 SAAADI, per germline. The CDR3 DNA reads TGCGCCAGCAGTGAGCTTCCGACGCCACAGGCCCAGCATTTT. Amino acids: CASSELPTPQAQHF.

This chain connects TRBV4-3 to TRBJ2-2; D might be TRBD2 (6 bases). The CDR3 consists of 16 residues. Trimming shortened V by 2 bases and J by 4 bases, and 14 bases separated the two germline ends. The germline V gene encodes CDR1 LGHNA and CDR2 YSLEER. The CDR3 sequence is CASSQSISGFTGELFF. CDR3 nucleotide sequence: TGCGCCAGCAGCCAATCGATTAGCGGTTTCACCGGGGAGCTGTTTTTT.

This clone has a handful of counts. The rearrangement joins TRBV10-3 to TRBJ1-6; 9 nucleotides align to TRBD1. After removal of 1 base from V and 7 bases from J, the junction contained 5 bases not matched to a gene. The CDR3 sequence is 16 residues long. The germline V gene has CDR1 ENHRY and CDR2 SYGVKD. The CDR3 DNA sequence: TGTGCCATCAGTGAGTTTCTTGGGACAGGGAATTCACCCCTCCACTTT. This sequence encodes CAISEFLGTGNSPLHF.

CDR3 amino acids: CASSPPLGTGGPNTEAFF. In DNA, the CDR3 is TGTGCCAGCTCACCACCGCTTGGCACAGGGGGCCCGAACACTGAAGCTTTCTTT. The rearrangement uses TRBV18 and TRBJ1-1; 9 nucleotides match TRBD1. V shed 0 bases, J shed 1 base, and the junction held 9 bases outside the gene matches. The germline V gene has CDR1 KGHSH and CDR2 LQKENI. The CDR3 contains 18 residues.

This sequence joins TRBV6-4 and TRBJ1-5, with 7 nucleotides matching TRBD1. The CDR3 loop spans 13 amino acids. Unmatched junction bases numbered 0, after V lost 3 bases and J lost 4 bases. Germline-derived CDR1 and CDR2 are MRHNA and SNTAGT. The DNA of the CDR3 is TGTGCCAGCAGTGAACAGGGGAATCAGCCCCAGCATTTT. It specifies CASSEQGNQPQHF.

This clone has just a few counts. This chain's CDR3 is CSVAGAGGHYGYTF. Here the CDR3 DNA reads TGCAGCGTTGCCGGGGCAGGGGGCCACTATGGCTACACCTTC. The chain combines TRBV29-1 with TRBJ1-2; 8 nucleotides line up with TRBD1. The J segment lost 3 bases and the V segment lost 4 bases, leaving 7 bases of the junction unmatched. CDR1 and CDR2 (germline): SQVTM, ANQGSEA. The CDR3 loop spans 14 amino acids.

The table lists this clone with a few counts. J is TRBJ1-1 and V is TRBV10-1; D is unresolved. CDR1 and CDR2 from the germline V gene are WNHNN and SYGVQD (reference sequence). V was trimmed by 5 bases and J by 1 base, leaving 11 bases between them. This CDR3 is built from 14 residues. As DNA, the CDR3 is TGCGCCAGCAGTACATCCGGGGAGAACACTGAAGCTTTCTTT. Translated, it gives CASSTSGENTEAFF.